This passage covers 10 T cell receptor beta chains from one sample sequenced in a study of shared clonotypes between healthy human individuals. CD45RO-negative CD8 cells positively selected for CCR7 made up the naive population, which excluded terminally differentiated effector memory CD45RA+ cells. Some clones are missing from TCRdb's copy, which holds only in-frame ones; the method was immunoSEQ multiplex PCR. This table holds millions of clones, about 95% found once. Sequences were obtained from naive CD8+ T cells sorted from blood. The receptors come from a young man in good health.

The chain is built from TRBV11-2 and TRBJ2-2, with D possibly being TRBD1 (6 bases). The CDR3 loop spans 18 amino acids. Trimming took 0 bases from V and 1 from J, leaving 15 bases between them. Germline assignment: CDR1 SGHAT and CDR2 FQNNGV. In DNA form, the CDR3 reads TGTGCCAGCAGCTTAGATGGGTATACAGGGAAGAACACCGGGGAGCTGTTTTTT. Encoded protein: CASSLDGYTGKNTGELFF.

Worth noting for this clone: Different DNA sequences within this sample yield the same CDR3. The rearrangement joins TRBV27 to TRBJ2-1, with unresolved D. Germline loops: CDR1 MNHEY, CDR2 SMNVEV (reference sequence). This CDR3 contains 14 residues. Between the trimmed V and J ends, which lost 2 bases and 4 bases, there was a span of 9 bases. CDR3 DNA: TGTGCCAGCAGTTTAGGACCCATATACAATGAGCAGTTCTTC. Its translation: CASSLGPIYNEQFF.

The J gene is TRBJ2-7, the V gene TRBV5-6; no firm D call. The CDR3 spans 13 residues. Germline V CDR1 and CDR2: SGHDT, YYEEEE. Between the trimmed V and J ends, which lost 4 bases and 2 bases, there was a span of 10 bases. The CDR3 spells CASSPLAAYEQYF. CDR3 nucleotide sequence: TGTGCCAGCAGCCCCCTGGCCGCCTACGAGCAGTACTTC. Supplemented by reference TRBV5-6 and TRBJ2-7, the full variable domain reads DAGVTQSPTHLIKTRGQQVTLRCSPKSGHDTVSWYQQALGQGPQFIFQYYEEEERQRGNFPDRFSGHQFPNYSSELNVNALLLGDSALYLCASSPLAAYEQYFGPGTRLTVT.

The CDR3 nucleotides read TGTGCCAGCAGCCTAAACCACCCCTACGAGCAGTACTTC. Amino acid sequence: CASSLNHPYEQYF. This chain joins TRBV21-1 and TRBJ2-7; the table assigns TRBD2, which was not confirmed against the DNA. TRBV21-1 has pseudogene status. The CDR3 loop spans 13 amino acids.

V gene TRBV27 combines with J gene TRBJ2-6; TRBD1 agrees at 8 bases. The germline V gene has CDR1 MNHEY and CDR2 SMNVEV (reference sequence). The CDR3 is 19 residues long. The V segment lost 4 bases and the J segment 3 bases; nucleotides outside the gene matches: 14. CDR3 bases: TGTGCCAGCAGTTGGACAGGGACTCCCTCCGGGGGTGGGGCCAACGTCCTGACTTTC. Translated: CASSWTGTPSGGGANVLTF.

This chain joins TRBV6-5 and TRBJ2-1; 9 nucleotides line up with TRBD1. This CDR3 comprises 16 residues. V lost 1 base to trimming and J lost 4 bases; unmatched junction nucleotides: 5. The germline gives CDR1 MNHEY, CDR2 SVGAGI. The CDR3 sequence: CASSYYLGTGYNEQFF. CDR3 nucleotide sequence: TGTGCCAGCAGTTACTACCTAGGGACAGGGTACAATGAGCAGTTCTTC.

This rearrangement joins TRBV13 to TRBJ2-1, with 8 bases that match TRBD2. V dropped 4 bases and J dropped 3; count of bases not matched to a gene: 8. Germline lookup yields CDR1 PRHDT and CDR2 FYEKMQ (reference sequence). The CDR3 is made up of 16 amino acids. In DNA, the CDR3 is TGTGCCAGCAGCTGGGCGGGGCGGGAGGACTACAATGAGCAGTTCTTC. As protein: CASSWAGREDYNEQFF.

This rearrangement joins TRBV4-1 to TRBJ2-7, with unresolved D. V dropped 3 bases and J dropped 2 bases, with 8 bases sitting between them. This CDR3 has 13 amino acids. Per the germline V gene, CDR1 is MGHRA and CDR2 is YSYEKL. CDR3 sequence (DNA): TGCGCCAGCAGCCAGAGCTCCCCCTACGAGCAGTACTTC. As protein: CASSQSSPYEQYF.

A word on this clone: Other DNA sequences in this specimen translate into the identical CDR3. The CDR3 DNA follows: TGTGCCAGCAGCCCTTCGGGATCGTCCTACAATGAGCAGTTCTTC. It specifies CASSPSGSSYNEQFF. The rearrangement joins TRBV7-9 to TRBJ2-1, with a tentative D call TRBD2 (5 bases). Germline V gene sequence: CDR1 SEHNR, CDR2 FQNEAQ (reference sequence). This CDR3 is built from 15 residues. Between the trimmed V and J ends, which lost 5 bases and 1 base, there was a span of 12 bases. The full variable domain, rest sourced from reference TRBV7-9 and TRBJ2-1, is DTGVSQNPRHKITKRGQNVTFRCDPISEHNRLYWYRQTLGQGPEFLTYFQNEAQLEKSRLLSDRFSAERPKGSFSTLEIQRTEQGDSAMYLCASSPSGSSYNEQFFGPGTRLTVL.

This rearrangement joins TRBV4-1 to TRBJ1-6, with 7 bases lining up with TRBD1. CDR1 MGHRA and CDR2 YSYEKL come from the germline V gene. The CDR3 is 15 residues long. Trimming at V came to 4 bases and at J to 9 bases, leaving 9 bases not matched to a gene. The CDR3 nucleotides are TGCGCCAGCAGCCGTCAACAGGGGCTGCGTTCACCCCTCCACTTT. Its translation is CASSRQQGLRSPLHF.